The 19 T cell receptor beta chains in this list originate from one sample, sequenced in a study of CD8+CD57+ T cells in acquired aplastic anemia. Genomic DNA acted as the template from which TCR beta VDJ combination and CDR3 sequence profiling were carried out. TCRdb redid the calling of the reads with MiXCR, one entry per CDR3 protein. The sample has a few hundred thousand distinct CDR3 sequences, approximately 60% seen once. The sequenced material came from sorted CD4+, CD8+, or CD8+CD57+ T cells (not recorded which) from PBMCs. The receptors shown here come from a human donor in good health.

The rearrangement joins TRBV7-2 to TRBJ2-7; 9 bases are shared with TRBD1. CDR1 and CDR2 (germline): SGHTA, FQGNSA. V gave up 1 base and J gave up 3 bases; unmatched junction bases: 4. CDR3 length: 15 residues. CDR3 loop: CASSLVGTGFYEQYF. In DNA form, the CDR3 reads TGTGCCAGCAGCTTAGTTGGGACAGGGTTCTACGAGCAGTACTTC.

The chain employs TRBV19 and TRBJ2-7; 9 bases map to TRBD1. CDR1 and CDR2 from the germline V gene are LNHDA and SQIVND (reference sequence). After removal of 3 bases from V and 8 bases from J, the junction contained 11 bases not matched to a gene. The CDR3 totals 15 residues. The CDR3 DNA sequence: TGTGCCAGTAGTATGGGGGGACAGGGAGTTTCGAAGCAGTACTTC. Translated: CASSMGGQGVSKQYF.

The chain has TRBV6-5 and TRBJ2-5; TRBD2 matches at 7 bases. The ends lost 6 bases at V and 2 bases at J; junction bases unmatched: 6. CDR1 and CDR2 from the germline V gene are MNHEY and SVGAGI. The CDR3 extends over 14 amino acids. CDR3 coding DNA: TGTGCCAGCAGGAGGGGACTAATTCAAGAGACCCAGTACTTC. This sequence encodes CASRRGLIQETQYF.

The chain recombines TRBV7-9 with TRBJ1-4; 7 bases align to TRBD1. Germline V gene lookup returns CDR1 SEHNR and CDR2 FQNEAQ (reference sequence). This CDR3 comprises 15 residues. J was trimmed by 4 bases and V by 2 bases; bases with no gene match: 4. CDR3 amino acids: CASSLRQGLNEKLFF. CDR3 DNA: TGTGCCAGCAGCTTAAGACAGGGCCTTAATGAAAAACTGTTTTTT.

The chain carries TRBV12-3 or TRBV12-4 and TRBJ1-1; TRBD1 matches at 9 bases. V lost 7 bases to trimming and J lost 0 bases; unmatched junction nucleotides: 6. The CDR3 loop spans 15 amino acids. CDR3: CASKGTGWVNTEAFF. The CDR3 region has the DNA TGTGCCAGCAAAGGGACAGGGTGGGTGAACACTGAAGCTTTCTTT.

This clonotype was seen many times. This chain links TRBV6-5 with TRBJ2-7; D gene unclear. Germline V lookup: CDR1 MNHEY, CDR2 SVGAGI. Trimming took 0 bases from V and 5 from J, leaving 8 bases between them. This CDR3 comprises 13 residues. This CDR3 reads CASSYSEVNEQYF. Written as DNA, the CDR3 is TGTGCCAGCAGTTACTCGGAAGTAAACGAGCAGTACTTC.

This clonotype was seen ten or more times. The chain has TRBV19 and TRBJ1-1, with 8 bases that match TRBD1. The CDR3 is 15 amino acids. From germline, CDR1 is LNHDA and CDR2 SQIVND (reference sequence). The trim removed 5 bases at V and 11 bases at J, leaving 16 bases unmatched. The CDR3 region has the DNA TGTGCCAGTAGTGCCAGGGACAGGTTTGATCCGACGGCTTTCTTT. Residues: CASSARDRFDPTAFF.

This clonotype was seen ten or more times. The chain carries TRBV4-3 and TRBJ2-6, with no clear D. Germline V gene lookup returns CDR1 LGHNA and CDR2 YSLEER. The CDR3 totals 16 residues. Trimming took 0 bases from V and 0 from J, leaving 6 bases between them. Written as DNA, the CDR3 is TGCGCCAGCAGCCAAGATTCTAGCTCTGGGGCCAACGTCCTGACTTTC. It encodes CASSQDSSSGANVLTF.

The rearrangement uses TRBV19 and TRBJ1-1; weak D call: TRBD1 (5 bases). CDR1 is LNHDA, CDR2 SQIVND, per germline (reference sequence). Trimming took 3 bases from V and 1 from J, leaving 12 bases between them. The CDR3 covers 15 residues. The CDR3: CASSMKAQGNTEAFF. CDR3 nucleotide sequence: TGTGCCAGTAGTATGAAGGCCCAGGGGAACACTGAAGCTTTCTTT. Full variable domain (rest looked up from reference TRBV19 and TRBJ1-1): DGGITQSPKYLFRKEGQNVTLSCEQNLNHDAMYWYRQDPGQGLRLIYYSQIVNDFQKGDIAEGYSVSREKKESFPLTVTSAQKNPTAFYLCASSMKAQGNTEAFFGQGTRLTVV.

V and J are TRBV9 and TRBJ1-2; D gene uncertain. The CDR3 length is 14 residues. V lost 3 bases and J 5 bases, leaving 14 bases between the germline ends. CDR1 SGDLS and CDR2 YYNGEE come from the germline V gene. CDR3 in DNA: TGTGCCAGCAGCGCCGAGGGAACGGCATATGGCTACACCTTC. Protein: CASSAEGTAYGYTF.

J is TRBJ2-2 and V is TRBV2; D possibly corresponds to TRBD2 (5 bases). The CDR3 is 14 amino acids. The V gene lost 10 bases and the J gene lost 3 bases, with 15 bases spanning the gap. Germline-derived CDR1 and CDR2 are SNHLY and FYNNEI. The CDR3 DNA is TGTGCCACCTTCGCGGGCACGGACACCGGGGAGCTGTTTTTT. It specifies CATFAGTDTGELFF.

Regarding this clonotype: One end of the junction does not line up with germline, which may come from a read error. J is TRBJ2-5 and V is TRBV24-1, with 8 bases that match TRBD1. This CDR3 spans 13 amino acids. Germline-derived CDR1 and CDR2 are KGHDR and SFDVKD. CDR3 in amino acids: CASSDRGWETQYF. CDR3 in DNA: TGTGCCAGCAGTGACAGGGGCTGGGAGACCCAGTACTTC.

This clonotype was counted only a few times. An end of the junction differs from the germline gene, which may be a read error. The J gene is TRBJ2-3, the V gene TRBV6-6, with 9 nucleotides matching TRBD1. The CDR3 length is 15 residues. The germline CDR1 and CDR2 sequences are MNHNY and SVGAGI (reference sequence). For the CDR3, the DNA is TGTGCCAGCAGTGCCACAGGGGGCCGCACAGATACGCAGTATTTC. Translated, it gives CASSATGGRTDTQYF.

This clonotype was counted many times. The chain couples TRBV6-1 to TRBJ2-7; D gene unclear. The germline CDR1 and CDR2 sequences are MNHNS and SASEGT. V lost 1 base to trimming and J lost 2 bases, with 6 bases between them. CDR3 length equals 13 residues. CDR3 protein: CASSEGSTYEQYF. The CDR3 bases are TGTGCCAGCAGTGAAGGTTCTACCTACGAGCAGTACTTC.

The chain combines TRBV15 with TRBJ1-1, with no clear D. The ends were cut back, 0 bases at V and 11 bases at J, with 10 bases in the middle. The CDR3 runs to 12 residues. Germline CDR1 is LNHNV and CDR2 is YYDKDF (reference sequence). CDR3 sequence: CATSRDQGKAFF. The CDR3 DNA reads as TGTGCCACCAGCAGAGATCAAGGGAAGGCTTTCTTT.

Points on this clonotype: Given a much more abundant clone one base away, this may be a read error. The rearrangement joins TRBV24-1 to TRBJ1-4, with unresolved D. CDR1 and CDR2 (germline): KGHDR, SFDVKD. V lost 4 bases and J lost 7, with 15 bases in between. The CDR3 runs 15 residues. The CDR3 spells CATSDGWERGEKLFF. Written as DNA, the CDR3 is TGTGCCACCAGTGACGGTTGGGAGCGCGGTGAAAAACTGTTTTTT.

CDR3 bases: TGTGCCAGCCCCCCACTCATAGCGGGATTGTTAAATGAGCAGTTCTTC. It translates to CASPPLIAGLLNEQFF. The chain carries TRBV25-1 and TRBJ2-1, with 8 bases aligning to TRBD2. This CDR3 comprises 16 residues. The V gene's germline CDR1 is MGHDK and CDR2 SYGVNS. Trimming at V came to 8 bases and at J to 7 bases, leaving 16 bases not matched to a gene.

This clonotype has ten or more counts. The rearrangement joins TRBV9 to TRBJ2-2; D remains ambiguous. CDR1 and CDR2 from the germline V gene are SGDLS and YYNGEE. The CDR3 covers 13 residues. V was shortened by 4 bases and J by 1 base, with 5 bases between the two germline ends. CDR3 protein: CASSPQNTGELFF. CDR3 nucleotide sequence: TGTGCCAGCAGCCCCCAGAACACCGGGGAGCTGTTTTTT.

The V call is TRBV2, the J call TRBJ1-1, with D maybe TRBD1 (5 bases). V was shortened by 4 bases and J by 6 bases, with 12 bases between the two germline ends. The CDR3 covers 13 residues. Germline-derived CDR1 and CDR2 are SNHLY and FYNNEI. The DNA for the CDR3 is TGTGCCAGCAGTGCATTGGGGGACGCTGAAGCTTTCTTT. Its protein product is CASSALGDAEAFF.